The text below deals with one T cell receptor (beta chain). The data belong to a study of blood T cell repertoires in COVID-19. The ends were cut back, 6 bases at V and 7 bases at J, with 16 bases in the middle. CDR3 size: 14 residues. Germline V gene sequence: CDR1 SNHLY, CDR2 FYNNEI. Authors' methods: Scientists estimated how many nucleated cells there were by amplifying reference gene primers. Data came from immunoSEQ multiplex PCR; TCRdb stores just in-frame clones and leaves some out. That table supplies the V and J calls and clone size; D and trimming were determined from the DNA. The sample consists of some 490,000 clones, 88% of them appearing once.

Sequenced sample: PBMCs or T cells enriched from blood (not recorded which). V is TRBV2 and J is TRBJ1-5, with D maybe TRBD1 (5 bases). This sequence was found in a woman between 55 and 75 years old who had recovered from COVID-19. The CDR3, as DNA: TGTGCCAGCAGCGCCGGGGGGTCTGGGCAGCCCCAGCATTTT. Amino acid sequence: CASSAGGSGQPQHF.